This T cell receptor (beta chain) was identified in a study of cytomegalovirus exposure and HLA in healthy donors. Study-level background: Across 350 to 500 genotyped donors, approximately 80% landed in the Caucasian-associated ancestry cluster.

Germline V gene sequence: CDR1 MDHEN, CDR2 SYDVKM. V was clipped by 5 bases and J by 9 bases; unmatched bases: 18. This CDR3 comprises 16 residues. In this sample, this clone turned up a few times. With 60 Vbeta and 13 Jbeta primers, the PCR was carried out. Some clones are missing from TCRdb's copy, which holds only in-frame ones; the method was immunoSEQ multiplex PCR. The table has roughly 120,000 clones, 8.5% to 10% seen once. This TCR came from a man between 40 and 49 years old in good health and CMV-seronegative. Sequencing used PBMCs. The chain uses TRBV28 and TRBJ1-1; 7 nucleotides align to TRBD1. CDR3 region: CASSDPSIDRAGKAFF. The CDR3 nucleotides read TGTGCCAGCAGTGACCCTTCTATAGACAGGGCAGGTAAAGCTTTCTTT.